The sequence of this T cell receptor (beta chain) was determined in a study of blood T cell repertoires in COVID-19. Study in general: The United States, Italy and Spain supplied acute and convalescent COVID-19 samples. PBMCs, B-cell-depleted T cells, or T cells were the source of the cDNA or gDNA that made up the material.

Assay: immunoSEQ multiplex PCR; the TCRdb copy retains only in-frame clones and omits some. In the table there are 160,000 or so clones, around four fifths of which are singletons. The CDR3 is 13 residues long. Sequencing used peripheral blood. This sequence was found in a man in his 70s who had recovered from COVID-19. The rearrangement uses TRBV21-1 and TRBJ1-4; the table's D call, TRBD1, was not checked against the DNA. TRBV21-1 is a known pseudogene. In DNA, the CDR3 is TGTGCCAGCAGGGGACAGGGAGGGGGAAAACTGTTTTTT. Protein product: CASRGQGGGKLFF.